This T cell receptor (beta chain) was found in a study of blood T cell repertoires in COVID-19. Turning to the study itself: Both acute and convalescent COVID-19 samples were obtained from the United States, Italy and Spain. PBMCs, B-cell-depleted T cells, or T cells provided the cDNA or gDNA that made up the material.

Germline values: CDR1 SGHTA, CDR2 FQGNSA. This CDR3 has 14 amino acids. Trimming took off 5 bases at V and 8 bases at J, with 18 bases between the two ends. Profiling relied on immunoSEQ multiplex PCR, and the TCRdb table lists in-frame clones only, not all of them. The table has a few hundred thousand clones, roughly nine tenths seen once. The sequencing input was PBMCs or T cells enriched from blood (not recorded which). The receptor was isolated from a woman younger than 45 who had recovered from COVID-19. V gene TRBV7-2 combines with J gene TRBJ1-2, with unresolved D. CDR3 nucleotides: TGTGCCAGCAGCCCGCCCGGGAGAACGGGGGGCTACACCTTC. Translating gives CASSPPGRTGGYTF.